This T cell receptor beta chain comes out of a study of T cells in Graves' hyperthyroidism and ophthalmopathy. General observations from the study: Among clonotypes expanded in thyroid above 0.001, most were also found in blood.

Researchers took RNA transcripts and amplified the TCR beta CDR3 regions from them. The TCR CDR3 first-round RT-PCR relied on the HTBI primer set. TCRdb reprocessed the multiplex PCR reads via MiXCR and lists one record per CDR3 protein. The table has 340,000 or so distinct CDR3 sequences, around a fifth seen once. About this clonotype itself: What it binds is not known.

V was shortened by 7 bases and J by 0 bases, with 6 bases between the two germline ends. Germline V gene lookup returns CDR1 MNHEY and CDR2 SVGEGT. This CDR3 region has 13 residues. The gene calls are TRBV6-2 or TRBV6-3 and TRBJ1-4, with D perhaps matching TRBD1 (5 bases). Sequencing used blood. This receptor was identified in a woman aged 45-60 years with Graves' hyperthyroidism. The CDR3 reads CASIRATNEKLFF. The CDR3, as DNA: TGTGCCAGCATCAGGGCAACTAATGAAAAACTGTTTTTT.